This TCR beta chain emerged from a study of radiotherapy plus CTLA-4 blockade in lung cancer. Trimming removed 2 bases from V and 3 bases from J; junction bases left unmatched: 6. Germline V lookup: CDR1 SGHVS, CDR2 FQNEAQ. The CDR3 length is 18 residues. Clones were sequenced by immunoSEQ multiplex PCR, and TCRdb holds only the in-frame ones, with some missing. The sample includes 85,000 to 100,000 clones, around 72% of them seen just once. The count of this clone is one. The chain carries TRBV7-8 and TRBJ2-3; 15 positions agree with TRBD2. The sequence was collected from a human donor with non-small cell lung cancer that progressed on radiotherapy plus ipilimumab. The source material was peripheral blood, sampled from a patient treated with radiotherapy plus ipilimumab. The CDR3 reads CASSLNPGLAGGTDTQYF. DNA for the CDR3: TGTGCCAGCAGCTTAAACCCCGGACTAGCGGGGGGGACAGATACGCAGTATTTT.